A selection of T cell receptor beta chains follows, all from one sample in a study of blood T cell repertoires in COVID-19. TCRdb's table, derived via immunoSEQ multiplex PCR, lists solely in-frame clones and lacks some. The sample shows roughly 100,000 clones, over 80% of them seen only once. The sequencing sample was made of peripheral blood. The receptors derive from a man aged 70-80 years with active or convalescent COVID-19. The CDR3 runs from the conserved cysteine through the conserved F or W. The D gene is left open where the match is weak. A clone size is listed for some rows: how often the clone was seen (once, few, many), or a class if it is expanded.

>NA|NA|TRBV4-3|TRBJ1-5|16
CASSQELGSPGQPQHF
TGCGCCAGCAGCCAAGAGTTGGGGAGCCCTGGTCAGCCCCAGCATTTT
>NA|TRBD2|TRBV27|TRBJ2-1|14
CASSLGTSGGQQFF
TGTGCCAGCAGTTTAGGGACTAGCGGGGGTCAGCAGTTCTTC
>NA|TRBD1|TRBV27|TRBJ2-3|16
CASSPGQGNWADTQYF
TGTGCCAGCAGTCCGGGACAGGGTAATTGGGCAGATACGCAGTATTTT
>NA|NA|TRBV4-1|TRBJ2-7|17
CASSQGPTRQGSGEQYF
TGCGCCAGCAGCCAAGGTCCGACTCGGCAGGGCAGTGGCGAGCAGTACTTC
>few|TRBD1|TRBV6-5|TRBJ2-1|15
CASSGQGKYYNEQFF
TGTGCCAGCAGCGGACAGGGCAAATACTACAATGAGCAGTTCTTC
>NA|NA|TRBV2|TRBJ2-1|13
CASSLQSRNEQFF
TGTGCCAGCAGCCTGCAATCCCGGAATGAGCAGTTCTTC
>NA|TRBD1|TRBV19|TRBJ1-2|15
CASRTGVGEGYGYTF
TGTGCCAGTAGGACAGGGGTAGGGGAAGGCTATGGCTACACCTTC
>few|NA|TRBV5-8|TRBJ2-1|15
CASSSTTVPGNEQFF
TGTGCCAGCAGCTCGACGACAGTCCCTGGGAATGAGCAGTTCTTC
>NA|NA|TRBV19|TRBJ1-6|16
CASSSVGRGYNSPLHF
TGTGCCAGTAGTTCAGTCGGGAGGGGCTATAATTCACCCCTCCACTTT
>NA|TRBD2|TRBV7-3|TRBJ2-5|16
CASSFTSGGAVETQYF
TGTGCCAGCAGCTTCACTAGCGGGGGGGCCGTAGAGACCCAGTACTTC
>NA|NA|TRBV4-1|TRBJ2-3|17
CASSQPPTALFTDTQYF
TGCGCCAGCAGCCAACCACCGACAGCCTTATTCACAGATACGCAGTATTTT
>NA|NA|TRBV27|TRBJ2-2|14
CASSPLYNTGELFF
TGTGCCAGCAGTCCCCTTTATAACACCGGGGAGCTGTTTTTT
>once|NA|TRBV9|TRBJ2-7|15
CASSLRDGLTYEQYF
TGTGCCAGCAGCTTAAGAGATGGGCTGACCTACGAGCAGTACTTC
>NA|TRBD1|TRBV28|TRBJ1-2|13
CASSLQGAGGYTF
TGTGCCAGCAGTTTACAGGGGGCAGGTGGCTACACCTTC
>NA|TRBD1|TRBV5-4|TRBJ2-3|16
CASSLAKDRGPDTQYF
TGTGCCAGCAGCTTGGCCAAGGACAGGGGCCCAGATACGCAGTATTTT
>NA|TRBD1|TRBV19|TRBJ1-5|17
CASSMTGTGGGNQPQHF
TGTGCCAGTAGTATGACCGGGACAGGGGGAGGCAATCAGCCCCAGCATTTT
>NA|NA|TRBV5-1|TRBJ1-1|13
CASSQGQNTEAFF
TGCGCCAGCAGCCAAGGACAGAACACTGAAGCTTTCTTT
>NA|TRBD2|TRBV5-1|TRBJ2-1|15
CASSVLAGGYNEQFF
TGCGCCAGCAGCGTCCTAGCGGGGGGATACAATGAGCAGTTCTTC
>NA|TRBD1|TRBV7-2|TRBJ2-7|14
CASSARTGSYEQYF
TGTGCCAGCAGCGCCCGGACAGGGAGCTACGAGCAGTACTTC
>NA|NA|TRBV5-6|TRBJ2-7|11
CASSSAYEQYF
TGTGCCAGCAGCTCGGCCTACGAGCAGTACTTC
>once|TRBD2|TRBV6-5|TRBJ2-3|13
CASRREARGKQYF
TGTGCCAGCAGGCGGGAGGCCCGGGGGAAGCAGTATTTT
>NA|NA|TRBV9|TRBJ1-3|16
CASSVADTDSGNTIYF
TGTGCCAGCAGCGTAGCCGACACAGACTCTGGAAACACCATATATTTT
>NA|NA|TRBV4-2|TRBJ1-2|13
CASSQQGNYGYTF
TGTGCCAGCAGCCAACAGGGGAACTATGGCTACACCTTC